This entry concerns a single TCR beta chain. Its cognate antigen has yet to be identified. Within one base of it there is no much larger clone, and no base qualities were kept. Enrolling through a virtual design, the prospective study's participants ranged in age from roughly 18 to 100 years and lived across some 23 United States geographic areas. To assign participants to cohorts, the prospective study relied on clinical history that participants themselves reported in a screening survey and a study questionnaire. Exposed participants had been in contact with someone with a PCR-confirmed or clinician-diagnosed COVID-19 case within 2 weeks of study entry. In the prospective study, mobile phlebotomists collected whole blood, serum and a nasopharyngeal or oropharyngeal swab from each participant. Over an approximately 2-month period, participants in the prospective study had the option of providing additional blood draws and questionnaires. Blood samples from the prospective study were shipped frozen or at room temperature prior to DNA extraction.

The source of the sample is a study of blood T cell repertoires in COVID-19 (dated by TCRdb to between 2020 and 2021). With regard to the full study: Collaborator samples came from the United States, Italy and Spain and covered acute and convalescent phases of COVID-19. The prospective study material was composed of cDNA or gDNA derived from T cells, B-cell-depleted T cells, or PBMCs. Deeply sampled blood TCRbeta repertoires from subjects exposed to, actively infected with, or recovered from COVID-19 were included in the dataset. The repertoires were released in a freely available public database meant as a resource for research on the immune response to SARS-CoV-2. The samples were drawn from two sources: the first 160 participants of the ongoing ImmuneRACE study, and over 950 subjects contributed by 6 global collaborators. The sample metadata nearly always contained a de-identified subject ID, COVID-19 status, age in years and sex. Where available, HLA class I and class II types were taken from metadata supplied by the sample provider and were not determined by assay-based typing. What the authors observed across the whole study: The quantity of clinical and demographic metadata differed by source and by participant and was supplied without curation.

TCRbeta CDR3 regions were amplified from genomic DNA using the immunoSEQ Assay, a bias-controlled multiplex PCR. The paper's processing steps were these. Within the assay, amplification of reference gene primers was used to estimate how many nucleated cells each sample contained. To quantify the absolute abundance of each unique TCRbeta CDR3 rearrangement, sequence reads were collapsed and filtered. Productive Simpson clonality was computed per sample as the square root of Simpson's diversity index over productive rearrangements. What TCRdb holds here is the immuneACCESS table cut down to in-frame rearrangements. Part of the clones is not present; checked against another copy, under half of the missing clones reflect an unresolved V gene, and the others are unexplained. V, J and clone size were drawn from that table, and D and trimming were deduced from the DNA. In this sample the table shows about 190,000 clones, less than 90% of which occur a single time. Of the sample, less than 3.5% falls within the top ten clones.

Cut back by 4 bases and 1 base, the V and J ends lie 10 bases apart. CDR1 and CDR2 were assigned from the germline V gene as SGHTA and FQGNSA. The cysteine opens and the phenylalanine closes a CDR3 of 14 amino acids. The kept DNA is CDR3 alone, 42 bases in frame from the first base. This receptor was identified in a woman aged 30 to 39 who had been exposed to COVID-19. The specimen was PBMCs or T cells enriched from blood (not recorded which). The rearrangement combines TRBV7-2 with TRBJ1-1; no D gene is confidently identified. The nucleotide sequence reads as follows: TGTGCCAGCAGCTCCACAAGATCGAACACTGAAGCTTTCTTT. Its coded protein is CASSSTRSNTEAFF.